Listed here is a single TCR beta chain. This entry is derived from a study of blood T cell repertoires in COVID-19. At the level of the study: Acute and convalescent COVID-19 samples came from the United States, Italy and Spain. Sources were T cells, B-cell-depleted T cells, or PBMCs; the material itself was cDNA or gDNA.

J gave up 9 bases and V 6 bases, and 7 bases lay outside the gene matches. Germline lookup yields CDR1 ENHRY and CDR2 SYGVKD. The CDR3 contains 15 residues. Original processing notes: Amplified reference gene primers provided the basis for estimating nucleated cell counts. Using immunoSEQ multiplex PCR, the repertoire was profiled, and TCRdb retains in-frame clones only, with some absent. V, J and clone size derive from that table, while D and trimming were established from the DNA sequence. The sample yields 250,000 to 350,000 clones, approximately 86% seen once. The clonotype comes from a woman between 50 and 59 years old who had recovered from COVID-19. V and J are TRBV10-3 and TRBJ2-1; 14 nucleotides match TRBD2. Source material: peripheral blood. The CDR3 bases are TGTGCCATCAGGGGGACTAGCGGGAGCGTTGGTGAGCAGTTCTTC. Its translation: CAIRGTSGSVGEQFF.